This TCR beta chain was recovered during a study of T cells after yellow fever vaccination. Study overall: Where fractions had low cell numbers, libraries were prepared from them with the SMART-Seq v4 Ultra Low Input RNA kit.

This clonotype has just a few counts. Its antigen remains unknown. Germline V gives CDR1 SGHRS, CDR2 YFSETQ. The V end was cut by 4 bases, the J end by 9 bases, with 5 bases between. The CDR3 is 11 residues long. Universal primer sites and UMIs were introduced during 5'RACE template-switching synthesis of TCR cDNA. Using its own MiXCR run on the 5' RACE reads, TCRdb lists one record per CDR3 protein. This sample yields about 310,000 distinct CDR3 sequences, of which 3.6% are seen a single time; less than 25% belongs to the top ten. Overall study results and limits: Abundant bulk-population clonotypes could contaminate the FACS-sorted repertoires. Primary-vaccination clones mostly resurfaced post-booster (96% CD4, 85% to 90% CD8).

The chain carries TRBV5-1 and TRBJ2-6; D is undetermined. This TCR came from a man between 18 and 35 years old who received the YFV17D yellow fever vaccine. The specimen comprised PBMCs, sampled on the day of the yellow fever booster vaccination. CDR3 loop: CASSQRNVLTF. The CDR3 DNA follows: TGCGCCAGCAGCCAACGCAACGTCCTGACTTTC.